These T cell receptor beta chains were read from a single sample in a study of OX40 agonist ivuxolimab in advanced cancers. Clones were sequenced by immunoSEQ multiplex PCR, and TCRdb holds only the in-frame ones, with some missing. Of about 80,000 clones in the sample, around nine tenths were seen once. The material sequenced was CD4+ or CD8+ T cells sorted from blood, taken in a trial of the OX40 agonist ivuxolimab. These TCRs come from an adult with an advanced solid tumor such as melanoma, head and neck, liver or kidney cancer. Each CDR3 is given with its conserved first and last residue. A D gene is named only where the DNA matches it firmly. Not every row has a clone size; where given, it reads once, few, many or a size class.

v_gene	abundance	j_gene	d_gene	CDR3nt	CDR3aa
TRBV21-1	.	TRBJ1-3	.	TGTGCCAGCAGCAAAGGTATGACAGCAATAAGAAACACCATATATTTT	CASSKGMTAIRNTIYF
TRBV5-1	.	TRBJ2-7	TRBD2	TGCGCCAGCAGCTTGGTTCTAGCGGGAGTCGAGCAGTACTTC	CASSLVLAGVEQYF
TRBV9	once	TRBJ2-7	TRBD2	TGTGCCAGCAGCCCCGGGACTAACACACTCTACGAGCAGTACTTC	CASSPGTNTLYEQYF
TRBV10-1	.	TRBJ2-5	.	TGCGCCAGCAGTGGACGGGGGACCCAGTACTTC	CASSGRGTQYF
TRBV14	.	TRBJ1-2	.	TGTGCCAGCAGTCCGACAGGCTATGGCTACACCTTC	CASSPTGYGYTF
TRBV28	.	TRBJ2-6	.	TGTGCCAGCAGGGTTGACCCACAGTCCTCTGGGGCCAACGTCCTGACTTTC	CASRVDPQSSGANVLTF
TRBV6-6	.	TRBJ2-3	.	TGTGCCAGCAGAGGTTCAGGACAGCTCACAGATACGCAGTATTTT	CASRGSGQLTDTQYF
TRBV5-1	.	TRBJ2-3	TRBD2	TGCGCCAGCAGCTTGGCCGCGGGAGGCTCAGATACGCAGTATTTT	CASSLAAGGSDTQYF
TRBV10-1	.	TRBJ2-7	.	TGCGCCAGCAGTGGAACGCCCAGGGGGGCCTACGAGCAGTACTTC	CASSGTPRGAYEQYF
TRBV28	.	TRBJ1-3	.	TGTGCCAGCACCCTATTGCCCGGGACGGAAGGAAACACCATATATTTT	CASTLLPGTEGNTIYF
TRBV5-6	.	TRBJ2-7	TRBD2	TGTGCCAGCAACCTAGCGGGTACAATTTACGAGCAGTACTTC	CASNLAGTIYEQYF
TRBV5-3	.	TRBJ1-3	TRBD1	TGTGCCAGAAGCAAGTTCCGGGGAGGGACAGAAGGAAACACCATATATTTT	CARSKFRGGTEGNTIYF
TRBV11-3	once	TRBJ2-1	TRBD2	TGTGCCAGCAGCCCCCGGCCTCCCCTAGCGGGAGGGTGGCGGAATGAGCAGTTCTTC	CASSPRPPLAGGWRNEQFF
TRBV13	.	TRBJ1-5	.	TGTGCCAGCAGCTTAGGCCACGACAGTAGCAATCAGCCCCAGCATTTT	CASSLGHDSSNQPQHF
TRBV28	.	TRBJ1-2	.	TGTGCCAGCAGTCCTCCACGGGACCTAGGTAAAGGCTACACCTTC	CASSPPRDLGKGYTF
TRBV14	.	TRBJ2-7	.	TGTGCCAGCAGCCGTAGGACGGAGGTAACCGAGCAGTACTTC	CASSRRTEVTEQYF
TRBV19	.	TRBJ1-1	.	TGTGCCAGTATAAGGGGTCTGGCCAGCGAAGCTTTCTTT	CASIRGLASEAFF
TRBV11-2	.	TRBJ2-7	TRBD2	TGTGCCAGCAGCTTGATGAGACTAGCGGGAGGCTACGAGCAGTACTTC	CASSLMRLAGGYEQYF
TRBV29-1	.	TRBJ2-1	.	TGCAGCGTTCGTCCCGACCAAACTCCCGGTAGCCATGAGCAGTTCTTC	CSVRPDQTPGSHEQFF
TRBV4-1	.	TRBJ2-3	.	TGCGCCAGCAGCCAAGATCCCGGCTTCACAGATACGCAGTATTTT	CASSQDPGFTDTQYF
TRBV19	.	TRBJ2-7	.	TGTGCCAGTAGTAAGGGTTTTTCTGGCGAGCAGTACTTC	CASSKGFSGEQYF